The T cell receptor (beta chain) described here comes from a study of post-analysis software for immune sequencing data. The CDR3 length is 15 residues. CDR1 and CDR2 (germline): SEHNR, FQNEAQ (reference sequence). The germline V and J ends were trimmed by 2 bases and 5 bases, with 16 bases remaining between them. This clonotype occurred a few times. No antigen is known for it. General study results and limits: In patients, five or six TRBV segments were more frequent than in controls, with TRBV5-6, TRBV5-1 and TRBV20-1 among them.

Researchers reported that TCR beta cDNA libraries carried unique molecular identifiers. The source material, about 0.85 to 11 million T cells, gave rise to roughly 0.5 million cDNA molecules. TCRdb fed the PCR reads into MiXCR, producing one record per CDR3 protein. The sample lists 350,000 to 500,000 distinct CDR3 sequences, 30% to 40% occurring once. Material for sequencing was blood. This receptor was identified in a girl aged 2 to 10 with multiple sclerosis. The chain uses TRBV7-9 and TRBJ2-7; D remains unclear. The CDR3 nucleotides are TGTGCCAGCAGCTTAATGGGATCCGTGTTGGACGAGCAGTACTTC. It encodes CASSLMGSVLDEQYF.